The following is a T cell receptor (beta chain) sequence with its context. The data belong to a study of blood T cell repertoires in COVID-19. Study in general: Sources were T cells, B-cell-depleted T cells, or PBMCs; the material itself was cDNA or gDNA.

Germline CDR1 and CDR2: SGHTA and FQGTGA. The CDR3 sequence is 16 residues long. J gave up 1 base and V 2 bases, and 4 bases lay outside the gene matches. This table comes from immunoSEQ multiplex PCR, and its TCRdb copy is limited to in-frame clones, with some not included. The table has tens of thousands of clones, 91% seen once. The rearrangement joins TRBV7-3 to TRBJ2-5; 10 bases align to TRBD2. The origin of this receptor is a human donor in a cohort sampled during active COVID-19. Sequenced: peripheral blood. The CDR3 DNA follows: TGTGCCAGCAGCTTAGCGTCTAGCGGGGGCCAAGAGACCCAGTACTTC. Translated, it gives CASSLASSGGQETQYF.